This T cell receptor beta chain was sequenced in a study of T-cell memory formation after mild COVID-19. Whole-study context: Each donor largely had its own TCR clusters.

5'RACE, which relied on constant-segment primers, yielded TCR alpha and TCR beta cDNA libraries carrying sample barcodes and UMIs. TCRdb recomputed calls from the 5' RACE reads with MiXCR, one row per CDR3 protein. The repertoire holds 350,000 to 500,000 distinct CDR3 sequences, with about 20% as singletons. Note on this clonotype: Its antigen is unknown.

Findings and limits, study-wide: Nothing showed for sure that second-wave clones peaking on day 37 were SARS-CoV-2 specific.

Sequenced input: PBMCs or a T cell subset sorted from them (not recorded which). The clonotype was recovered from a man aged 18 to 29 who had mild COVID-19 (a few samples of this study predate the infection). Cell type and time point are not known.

The CDR3 protein is CASSQRRTGGAGTDNEQFF. The CDR3 nucleotides are TGCGCCAGCAGCCAAAGGCGCACAGGGGGCGCTGGGACAGACAATGAGCAGTTCTTC. The chain uses TRBV4-3 and TRBJ2-1; TRBD1 agrees at 9 bases. Unmatched junction bases numbered 16, after V lost 2 bases and J lost 5 bases. Germline values: CDR1 LGHNA, CDR2 YSLEER. The CDR3 has 19 amino acids.